These 17 T cell receptor beta chains originate from one sample sequenced in a study of T-cell reconstitution after alpha-beta-depleted transplantation in children. Unique molecular identifiers were incorporated into the prepared TCRbeta library. TCRdb redid the calling of the PCR reads with MiXCR, one entry per CDR3 protein. The table has more than 500,000 distinct CDR3 sequences, over 10% seen once. The sample was PBMCs, mostly from graft donor cells, taken 180 days after TCRalphabeta/CD19-depleted stem cell transplant. The receptor source for this set is a female patient aged 2 to 10 who had a stem cell transplant for aplastic anemia, so the T cells may come from the graft donor.

This clonotype was observed a few times. The chain links TRBV28 to TRBJ2-5; either TRBD1 or TRBD2 may supply D (6 bases each). The CDR3 spans 14 residues. CDR1 is MDHEN, CDR2 SYDVKM, per germline. V was pared by 2 bases and J by 4 bases, with 11 bases between. The chain's CDR3 is CASSLRGARETQYF. DNA for the CDR3: TGTGCCAGCAGTTTAAGGGGGGCTCGAGAGACCCAGTACTTC.

The V and J genes are TRBV20-1 and TRBJ2-1, with TRBD2 matching over 8 bases. The V gene's germline CDR1 is DFQATT and CDR2 SNEGSKA (reference sequence). This CDR3 region has 15 residues. The ends lost 0 bases at V and 8 bases at J; junction bases unmatched: 9. The CDR3 nucleotides are TGCAGTGCTAGAGATGGCCTAGCGGGTGGCTATGAGCAGTTCTTC. Translated: CSARDGLAGGYEQFF.

This clonotype was recorded many times. V gene TRBV29-1 combines with J gene TRBJ1-1; the match to TRBD1 covers 12 bases. V shed 5 bases, J shed 9 bases, and the junction held 7 bases outside the gene matches. Germline V lookup: CDR1 SQVTM, CDR2 ANQGSEA. This CDR3 contains 13 residues. The CDR3 DNA sequence: TGCAGCGTTTCCGGGACAGGGGGCTCTCAAGCTTTCTTT. This encodes CSVSGTGGSQAFF.

V and J are TRBV5-5 and TRBJ2-7; 8 bases line up with TRBD1. This CDR3 comprises 14 residues. The trim removed 0 bases at V and 5 bases at J, leaving 4 bases unmatched. Per the germline V gene, CDR1 is SGHKS and CDR2 is YYEKEE (reference sequence). CDR3 region: CASSLAVQGDEQYF. The DNA of the CDR3 is TGTGCCAGCAGCTTGGCGGTACAGGGGGACGAGCAGTACTTC. Full variable domain (rest looked up from reference TRBV5-5 and TRBJ2-7): DAGVTQSPTHLIKTRGQQVTLRCSPISGHKSVSWYQQVLGQGPQFIFQYYEKEERGRGNFPDRFSARQFPNYSSELNVNALLLGDSALYLCASSLAVQGDEQYFGPGTRLTVT.

This clonotype was counted between two and nine times. Written as DNA, the CDR3 is TGTGCCAGCAGCTTAGGGGGGTACTCCGGAAACACCATATATTTT. Its protein product is CASSLGGYSGNTIYF. The gene calls are TRBV7-8 and TRBJ1-3; D is possibly TRBD1 (5 bases). The ends were cut back, 1 base at V and 4 bases at J, with 11 bases in the middle. The CDR3 has 15 residues. In germline, CDR1 is SGHVS, CDR2 FQNEAQ. Complete variable domain (other parts from reference TRBV7-8 and TRBJ1-3): GAGVSQSPRYKVAKRGQDVALRCDPISGHVSLFWYQQALGQGPEFLTYFQNEAQLDKSGLPSDRFFAERPEGSVSTLKIQRTQQEDSAVYLCASSLGGYSGNTIYFGEGSWLTVV.

This clonotype was recorded a few times. The V call is TRBV6-2 or TRBV6-3, the J call TRBJ2-7; 9 bases agree with TRBD1. CDR1 MNHEY and CDR2 SVGEGT come from the germline V gene. V lost 6 bases, J lost 4 bases, and 10 bases stayed unmatched. The CDR3 has 15 amino acids. The CDR3 DNA follows: TGTGCCAGCAGACCGGTGGGACAGGGAGAATACGAGCAGTACTTC. Translating it yields CASRPVGQGEYEQYF.

This clonotype was counted between two and nine times. The chain uses TRBV7-8 and TRBJ1-1, with unresolved D. CDR1 and CDR2 from the germline V gene are SGHVS and FQNEAQ. V lost 5 bases, J lost 5 bases, and 21 bases lay in between. The CDR3 covers 16 residues. The CDR3 DNA reads as TGTGCCAGCAGCCTCCGCAACAGCCCCCAAGGGACTGAAGCTTTCTTT. Residues: CASSLRNSPQGTEAFF.

The sample holds a few counts of this clonotype. The CDR3 region has the DNA TGCAGTGCTAGAGCCGGAGTGGGCCCCTACAATGAGCAGTTCTTC. Its translation is CSARAGVGPYNEQFF. The V gene is TRBV20-1, the J gene TRBJ2-1; D is ambiguous. Germline CDR1 is DFQATT and CDR2 is SNEGSKA (reference sequence). This CDR3 comprises 15 residues. Deletions cut 1 base from V and 2 bases from J, with 12 bases between.

This clonotype was recorded at least ten times. This chain uses TRBV10-3 with TRBJ1-5; D is uncertain. Germline CDR1 and CDR2: ENHRY and SYGVKD. V lost 7 bases, J lost 0 bases, and 7 bases lay in between. The CDR3 has 13 residues. The CDR3 region is CAITPGSNQPQHF. CDR3 coding DNA: TGTGCCATCACCCCTGGTAGCAATCAGCCCCAGCATTTT.

This clonotype was seen ten or more times. The J gene is TRBJ2-7, the V gene TRBV10-3; 11 bases are a match to TRBD2. CDR1 ENHRY and CDR2 SYGVKD come from the germline V gene. Trimming cost V 5 bases and J 3 bases; bases outside gene matches: 6. This CDR3 spans 15 amino acids. For the CDR3, the DNA is TGTGCCATCAGTCACCCGACTAGCGGGATCTACGAGCAGTACTTC. It codes for CAISHPTSGIYEQYF.

The CDR3 DNA reads as TGCAGTGCTAGAGAAGGCTACGAGCAGTACGTC. Its protein product is CSAREGYEQYV. The chain employs TRBV20-1 and TRBJ2-7; unclear D gene. Trimming stripped 0 bases from V and 3 bases from J, with 3 bases between. Germline loops: CDR1 DFQATT, CDR2 SNEGSKA (reference sequence). The CDR3 spans 11 residues.

This clonotype was counted between two and nine times. This chain connects TRBV12-3 or TRBV12-4 to TRBJ2-2, with a possible D match to TRBD1 (5 bases). The CDR3 loop spans 17 amino acids. V lost 5 bases and J 2 bases, leaving 18 bases between the germline ends. CDR3 protein: CASSASTTGKNTGELFF. CDR3 DNA sequence: TGTGCCAGCAGTGCCTCCACAACAGGCAAAAACACCGGGGAGCTGTTTTTT.

The sample holds a few counts of this clonotype. CDR3 nucleotides: TGCAGCGCTTGGGACACCCTGAACACTGAAGCTTTCTTT. It yields the protein CSAWDTLNTEAFF. The J gene is TRBJ1-1, the V gene TRBV29-1, with D possibly TRBD1 on 6 matching bases. V dropped 7 bases and J dropped 0 bases, with 12 bases sitting between them. Looked up from germline, CDR1 is SQVTM and CDR2 is ANQGSEA. The CDR3 has 13 residues.

This clonotype was observed at least ten times. This sequence joins TRBV20-1 and TRBJ2-5; D gene unclear. The ends were cut back, 0 bases at V and 5 bases at J, with 13 bases in the middle. Germline CDR1 is DFQATT and CDR2 is SNEGSKA (reference sequence). The CDR3 has 14 residues. CDR3 protein: CSARDLQGPETQYF. The CDR3 coding sequence is TGCAGTGCTAGAGACCTACAAGGCCCTGAGACCCAGTACTTC.

The rearrangement links TRBV29-1 to TRBJ2-5, with TRBD1 matching 7 bases. This CDR3 contains 14 residues. Germline CDR1 SQVTM, CDR2 ANQGSEA. J lost 5 bases, V lost 5 bases, and 11 bases had no gene match. In DNA, the CDR3 is TGCAGCGTTAGAACAGGGGTAGTGGGTGAGACCCAGTACTTC. Encoded protein: CSVRTGVVGETQYF.

This clonotype was counted at least ten times. The rearrangement joins TRBV12-3 or TRBV12-4 to TRBJ1-1; D is undetermined. The CDR3 has 15 amino acids. Trimming pared 6 bases from V and 0 bases from J, leaving 14 bases between. CDR3 sequence reads: CASRYRARVNTEAFF. The CDR3 DNA reads TGTGCCAGCAGGTATCGGGCCAGAGTGAACACTGAAGCTTTCTTT.

This clonotype was counted between two and nine times. The rearrangement uses TRBV24-1 and TRBJ2-1, with 14 nucleotides matching TRBD2. Looked up from germline, CDR1 is KGHDR and CDR2 is SFDVKD. Trimming removed 4 bases from V and 7 bases from J; junction bases left unmatched: 8. The CDR3 is 17 residues long. The CDR3, as DNA: TGTGCCACCAGTGACCCTCCCGGGACTAGCGGGAGAAATGAGCAGTTCTTC. Its translation is CATSDPPGTSGRNEQFF.